This entry lists 32 T cell receptor beta chains sequenced from one sample in a study of technical replicates of blood from a handful of donors. Using immunoSEQ multiplex PCR, the repertoire was profiled, and TCRdb retains in-frame clones only, with some absent. The sample gives approximately 79,000 clones, 91% of which show up once; approximately 0.41% is in the top ten. The specimen was T cells isolated from PBMCs. These receptors were obtained from a human donor in good health.

V and J are TRBV15 and TRBJ1-1, with D hard to call. Germline lookup yields CDR1 LNHNV and CDR2 YYDKDF (reference sequence). The CDR3 length is 13 residues. The germline V and J ends were trimmed by 1 base and 4 bases, with 7 bases remaining between them. The CDR3 is CATSRGLGTEAFF. The CDR3, as DNA: TGTGCCACCAGCAGAGGTCTAGGCACTGAAGCTTTCTTT.

The V and J genes are TRBV5-1 and TRBJ2-5; 8 positions agree with TRBD1. Per germline, CDR1 SGHRS and CDR2 YFSETQ. The CDR3 loop spans 14 amino acids. With V trimmed by 3 bases and J by 4 bases, 5 bases remained unmatched. The DNA for the CDR3 is TGCGCCAGCAGCTACAGGGGGGACCGAGAGACCCAGTACTTC. It specifies CASSYRGDRETQYF.

V is TRBV4-1 and J is TRBJ2-5; 9 nucleotides align to TRBD1. CDR1 and CDR2 from the germline V gene are MGHRA and YSYEKL. The CDR3 extends over 14 amino acids. Trimming removed 1 base from V and 3 bases from J; junction bases left unmatched: 0. The CDR3 region has the DNA TGCGCCAGCAGCCAAGGACAGGGGGAAGAGACCCAGTACTTC. Protein sequence: CASSQGQGEETQYF.

This chain joins TRBV18 and TRBJ1-2, with 7 bases identical to TRBD1. The germline V gene encodes CDR1 KGHSH and CDR2 LQKENI. With V trimmed by 4 bases and J by 5 bases, 1 base remained unmatched. The CDR3 totals 12 residues. The CDR3 loop reads CASSLQGYGYTF. Here the CDR3 DNA reads TGTGCCAGCTCACTACAGGGGTATGGCTACACCTTC.

The chain uses TRBV6-6 and TRBJ2-7, with D possibly TRBD1 on 6 matching bases. The length of the CDR3 is 14 residues. Germline lookup yields CDR1 MNHNY and CDR2 SVGAGI (reference sequence). Trimming took off 6 bases at V and 6 bases at J, with 18 bases between the two ends. CDR3 protein: CASSSGTPGGEQYF. The CDR3 DNA follows: TGTGCCAGCAGCTCCGGGACACCTGGAGGCGAGCAGTACTTC.

A few counts support this clone. The rearrangement links TRBV4-1 to TRBJ2-1; 14 bases are a match to TRBD2. The CDR3 loop spans 16 amino acids. Per germline, CDR1 MGHRA and CDR2 YSYEKL. Trimming took 1 base from V and 7 from J; bases not matched to a gene: 3. The DNA for the CDR3 is TGCGCCAGCAGCCAAGGGGGACTAGCGGGAGAGAATGAGCAGTTCTTC. Translated: CASSQGGLAGENEQFF.

The rearrangement links TRBV18 to TRBJ2-7, with D possibly being TRBD2 (5 bases). Trimming took 2 bases from V and 2 from J, leaving 10 bases between them. In germline, CDR1 is KGHSH, CDR2 LQKENI. The CDR3 spans 14 residues. CDR3 protein: CASSPDHGAYEQYF. CDR3 DNA sequence: TGTGCCAGCTCACCAGATCACGGGGCCTACGAGCAGTACTTC.

The chain joins TRBV5-1 to TRBJ2-2; 11 nucleotides agree with TRBD2. This CDR3 has 16 residues. J was trimmed by 6 bases and V by 4 bases; bases with no gene match: 8. The germline gives CDR1 SGHRS, CDR2 YFSETQ. CDR3 nucleotides: TGCGCCAGCAGCGACACTAGCGGGAGAACGGCCGGGGAGCTGTTTTTT. Translated, it gives CASSDTSGRTAGELFF.

J is TRBJ2-7 and V is TRBV2; TRBD1 matches at 9 bases. This CDR3 comprises 14 residues. In germline, CDR1 is SNHLY, CDR2 FYNNEI. The V segment lost 5 bases and the J segment 4 bases; nucleotides outside the gene matches: 6. This chain's CDR3 is CASSYAGTGYEQYF. The CDR3 region has the DNA TGTGCCAGCAGTTACGCCGGGACAGGGTACGAGCAGTACTTC.

This clone was found once. This chain joins TRBV27 and TRBJ1-2; no definite D call. Germline V gene data show CDR1 as MNHEY and CDR2 as SMNVEV (reference sequence). The CDR3 is 13 residues long. Trimming took 3 bases from V and 3 from J, leaving 8 bases between them. The CDR3 DNA reads as TGTGCCAGCAGTTTTATGTCAGACTATGGCTACACCTTC. Translating gives CASSFMSDYGYTF.

The chain carries TRBV27 and TRBJ2-7, with 10 bases matching TRBD2. With V trimmed by 3 bases and J by 2 bases, 1 base remained unmatched. The CDR3 runs to 14 residues. The germline gives CDR1 MNHEY, CDR2 SMNVEV (reference sequence). The CDR3 DNA sequence: TGTGCCAGCAGTTTTAGCGGGAGGACCTACGAGCAGTACTTC. Encoded protein: CASSFSGRTYEQYF.

V gene TRBV30 combines with J gene TRBJ1-2, with D possibly matching TRBD1 (6 bases). Between the trimmed V and J ends, which lost 3 bases and 8 bases, there was a span of 16 bases. This CDR3 is 13 amino acids long. Germline CDR1 GTSNPN, CDR2 SVGIG (reference sequence). The CDR3 protein is CAWSLDRWWGYTF. CDR3 sequence (DNA): TGTGCCTGGAGCTTAGACAGGTGGTGGGGCTACACCTTC.

This chain joins TRBV7-9 and TRBJ1-2; D unresolved. V was cut by 3 bases and J by 3 bases, with 8 bases left in between. This CDR3 comprises 13 residues. Germline V gene sequence: CDR1 SEHNR, CDR2 FQNEAQ (reference sequence). The CDR3 reads CASSLADYYGYTF. DNA of the CDR3: TGTGCCAGCAGCTTGGCGGACTACTATGGCTACACCTTC.

The chain combines TRBV7-2 with TRBJ2-1; TRBD2 agrees at 13 bases. The ends lost 5 bases at V and 8 bases at J; junction bases unmatched: 3. This CDR3 is 14 amino acids long. CDR1 and CDR2 (germline): SGHTA, FQGNSA. CDR3 coding DNA: TGTGCCAGCAGCACAGGACTAGCGGGAGATGAGCAGTTCTTC. This gives the protein CASSTGLAGDEQFF.

This clone was detected once. This sequence joins TRBV7-2 and TRBJ2-2, with 7 nucleotides matching TRBD2. The germline V gene encodes CDR1 SGHTA and CDR2 FQGNSA. J lost 3 bases, V lost 0 bases, and 4 bases had no gene match. The CDR3 runs 16 residues. CDR3 bases: TGTGCCAGCAGCTTAGCGGGAGGGCCTGACACCGGGGAGCTGTTTTTT. Its translation: CASSLAGGPDTGELFF.

A single count supports this clone. This chain uses TRBV30 with TRBJ2-7, with a tentative D call TRBD2 (6 bases). This CDR3 has 12 amino acids. The V gene's germline CDR1 is GTSNPN and CDR2 SVGIG (reference sequence). Trimming pared 3 bases from V and 5 bases from J, leaving 11 bases between. CDR3 loop: CAWSAGTHEQYF. In nucleotides, the CDR3 is TGTGCCTGGAGCGCGGGGACTCACGAGCAGTACTTC.

This clone was seen only once. The chain is built from TRBV30 and TRBJ1-2; 8 nucleotides match TRBD1. J lost 5 bases, V lost 2 bases, and 1 base had no gene match. Germline CDR1 is GTSNPN and CDR2 is SVGIG (reference sequence). The CDR3 runs 12 residues. DNA of the CDR3: TGTGCCTGGAGTACAGGGGGATATGGCTACACCTTC. Encoded protein: CAWSTGGYGYTF.

The chain has TRBV12-5 and TRBJ2-3; 7 bases match TRBD2. Unmatched junction bases numbered 10, after V lost 0 bases and J lost 4 bases. This CDR3 is built from 17 residues. The germline V gene encodes CDR1 LGHNT and CDR2 FRNRAP. This chain's CDR3 is CASGLVLAGVMPDTQYF. The CDR3 DNA reads TGTGCTAGTGGTTTGGTACTGGCGGGAGTAATGCCAGATACGCAGTATTTT. The full variable domain, its missing parts supplied by reference TRBV12-5 and TRBJ2-3, is DARVTQTPRHKVTEMGQEVTMRCQPILGHNTVFWYRQTMMQGLELLAYFRNRAPLDDSGMPKDRFSAEMPDATLATLKIQPSEPRDSAVYFCASGLVLAGVMPDTQYFGPGTRLTVL.

Note on this clone: The conserved phenylalanine or tryptophan is not found at the CDR3 terminus, so this likely reflects a read error. The DNA is omitted, as the CDR3 cannot be located on it reliably, and the CDR3 follows TCRdb's listing. The gene calls are TRBV6-1 and TRBJ2-7; TRBD2 reflects the table's D call only, with no check against the DNA. The germline CDR1 and CDR2 sequences are MNHNS and SASEGT. Inclusive of both ends, the CDR3 amounts to 13 amino acids. CDR3: CASSEAVVLGLVI.

This chain uses TRBV11-2 with TRBJ2-7; TRBD1 aligns across 9 bases. The germline V gene encodes CDR1 SGHAT and CDR2 FQNNGV. This CDR3 is built from 16 residues. V trimming: 0 bases; J trimming: 0 bases; junction bases outside the gene matches: 3. The DNA of the CDR3 is TGTGCCAGCAGCTTAGAAGGACAGGGGCCCTCCTACGAGCAGTACTTC. This gives the protein CASSLEGQGPSYEQYF.

The chain carries TRBV7-6 and TRBJ1-3; D is ambiguous. V lost 0 bases to trimming and J lost 3 bases, with 6 bases between them. CDR3 length: 14 amino acids. Germline V CDR1 and CDR2: SGHVS, FNYEAQ. The CDR3: CASSLAAVGNTIYF. In nucleotides, the CDR3 is TGTGCCAGCAGCTTAGCCGCAGTTGGAAACACCATATATTTT. Filled out from reference TRBV7-6 and TRBJ1-3, the complete variable domain reads GAGVSQSPRYKVTKRGQDVALRCDPISGHVSLYWYRQALGQGPEFLTYFNYEAQQDKSGLPNDRFSAERPEGSISTLTIQRTEQRDSAMYRCASSLAAVGNTIYFGEGSWLTVV.

J is TRBJ1-5 and V is TRBV30; maybe TRBD1 (5 bases). The V and J ends lost 2 bases and 5 bases respectively, with 10 bases between them. CDR1 and CDR2 from the germline V gene are GTSNPN and SVGIG (reference sequence). CDR3 length equals 13 residues. CDR3 DNA: TGTGCCTGGAGTAATTTGGGGCATCAGCCCCAGCATTTT. Translation: CAWSNLGHQPQHF.

This chain connects TRBV5-1 to TRBJ2-5; 10 bases align to TRBD2. The V gene's germline CDR1 is SGHRS and CDR2 YFSETQ. Trimming at V came to 4 bases and at J to 4 bases, leaving 7 bases not matched to a gene. This CDR3 is 15 amino acids long. The chain's CDR3 is CASSTLAGVGETQYF. In nucleotides, the CDR3 is TGCGCCAGCAGCACCCTAGCGGGAGTAGGAGAGACCCAGTACTTC.

The genes are TRBV14 and TRBJ1-3, with 8 bases matching TRBD1. Germline CDR1 is SGHDN and CDR2 is FVKESK. Trimming removed 6 bases from V and 1 base from J; junction bases left unmatched: 5. This CDR3 comprises 15 residues. The CDR3 nucleotides are TGTGCCAGCAGGTCACAGGGGGGGTCTGGAAACACCATATATTTT. It codes for CASRSQGGSGNTIYF.

The CDR3 spells CASRHRDGYTF. As DNA, the CDR3 is TGTGCCAGCCGTCACAGGGACGGCTACACCTTC. The chain employs TRBV6-4 and TRBJ1-2, with D possibly matching TRBD1 (6 bases). Trimming stripped 8 bases from V and 8 bases from J, with 12 bases between. Germline CDR1 MRHNA, CDR2 SNTAGT. The CDR3 contains 11 residues.

The J gene is TRBJ2-7, the V gene TRBV30, with D maybe TRBD1 (6 bases). V lost 0 bases, J lost 0 bases, and 12 bases lay in between. From germline, CDR1 is GTSNPN and CDR2 SVGIG (reference sequence). This CDR3 is 15 amino acids long. CDR3 sequence: CAWSVGQLLSYEQYF. The CDR3 DNA reads TGTGCCTGGAGTGTCGGACAGCTACTCTCCTACGAGCAGTACTTC.

This clone has just a few counts. The gene calls are TRBV7-6 and TRBJ1-1; no definite D call. CDR3 length equals 13 residues. Per germline, CDR1 SGHVS and CDR2 FNYEAQ. Deletions cut 4 bases from V and 5 bases from J, with 11 bases between. The CDR3 protein is CASSSTGETEAFF. Here the CDR3 DNA reads TGTGCCAGCAGCTCGACGGGTGAGACTGAAGCTTTCTTT.

This rearrangement joins TRBV10-3 to TRBJ1-2; 7 nucleotides match TRBD1. Germline CDR1 reads ENHRY; CDR2 reads SYGVKD. V was pared by 5 bases and J by 7 bases, with 13 bases of the junction left unmatched. CDR3 length: 15 amino acids. DNA for the CDR3: TGTGCCATCAGTCAATTTGTTCAGGGGGTCGGTGGCTACACCTTC. Amino acid sequence: CAISQFVQGVGGYTF.

The V call is TRBV7-2, the J call TRBJ2-1; 8 positions agree with TRBD1. Per germline, CDR1 SGHTA and CDR2 FQGNSA. The CDR3 loop spans 17 amino acids. The ends lost 1 base at V and 6 bases at J; junction bases unmatched: 11. For the CDR3, the DNA is TGTGCCAGCAGCTTAGTTCCAGGGGGCTTTGGGGGCAATGAGCAGTTCTTC. Translation gives CASSLVPGGFGGNEQFF.

This clone was seen only once. This chain connects TRBV28 to TRBJ1-5; a possible D gene is TRBD1 (6 bases). The V end lost 3 bases, the J end lost 6 bases, and 6 bases lay between the germline ends. Germline V lookup: CDR1 MDHEN, CDR2 SYDVKM. The CDR3 is made up of 12 amino acids. CDR3 protein: CASSLTGQPQHF. The CDR3 DNA reads TGTGCCAGCAGTTTGACAGGTCAGCCCCAGCATTTT.

The V call is TRBV13, the J call TRBJ2-1; TRBD2 agrees at 12 bases. The CDR3 has 18 residues. V was clipped by 1 base and J by 5 bases; unmatched bases: 9. In germline, CDR1 is PRHDT, CDR2 FYEKMQ (reference sequence). CDR3 nucleotide sequence: TGTGCCAGCAGCTTAGCCCACAGACTAGCGGGAGTAAACAATGAGCAGTTCTTC. This sequence encodes CASSLAHRLAGVNNEQFF.

The chain is built from TRBV14 and TRBJ2-2, with D possibly TRBD2 on 6 matching bases. V lost 4 bases, J lost 4 bases, and 22 bases lay in between. The CDR3 spans 18 residues. The germline CDR1 and CDR2 sequences are SGHDN and FVKESK. The CDR3: CASSRRPGTPKRTGELFF. The CDR3 DNA reads TGTGCCAGCAGCCGTCGTCCCGGGACTCCAAAGCGCACCGGGGAGCTGTTTTTT.